This T cell receptor beta chain is drawn from a study of shared clonotypes between healthy human individuals. This clone was counted once. Its matching antigen is unknown. Trimming took off 4 bases at V and 12 bases at J, with 15 bases between the two ends. Germline V gene data show CDR1 as MGHRA and CDR2 as YSYEKL. This CDR3 is 13 amino acids long. Splitting of each subset's genomic DNA was done evenly across several immunoSEQ plates. The protocol was immunoSEQ multiplex PCR, while the TCRdb copy is restricted to in-frame clones and leaves out a portion. This table holds around 2,000,000 clones, less than 95% found once. Study-wide results and caveats: The sharing of 4.5% to 5.5% of naive CD4 clonotypes was seen across a handful of donors.

Cells designated naive CD8 were CD45RO-negative and were positively selected for CCR7, with terminally differentiated effector memory CD45RA+ cells excluded. Source material: naive CD8+ T cells sorted from blood. This rearrangement joins TRBV4-1 to TRBJ1-4; the D gene is possibly TRBD1 (6 bases). The receptor comes from a man between 18 and 29 years old in good health. As DNA, the CDR3 is TGCGCCAGCAGCCGCGGGGGCTACCTGGAACTGTTTTTT. Protein sequence: CASSRGGYLELFF.